Listed below are T cell receptor beta chains from one sample, sequenced in a study of T cells in Graves' hyperthyroidism and ophthalmopathy. TCRdb re-analysed the multiplex PCR reads in MiXCR, keeping a single row per CDR3 protein. Seen here are roughly 630,000 distinct CDR3 sequences, 15% to 17% observed once, and the top ten hold around 7.5%. Sequencing was carried out using blood. Receptor source: a woman aged 30 to 39 with Graves' hyperthyroidism. The CDR3 runs from the conserved cysteine through the conserved F or W.

V gene: TRBV18; CDR3 protein: CASSQRGDEQFF
V gene: TRBV28; CDR3 protein: CASSLIGPTYGYTF
V gene: TRBV6-5; CDR3 protein: CASSYSSGGAVPSYEQYF
V gene: TRBV18; CDR3 protein: CASSPGSAIVHEQYF
V gene: TRBV4-1; CDR3 protein: CASSHRRGQDAAEAFF
V gene: TRBV2; CDR3 protein: CASTRGVGEKLFF
V gene: TRBV2; CDR3 protein: CASKQHPETQYF
V gene: TRBV14; CDR3 protein: CASSPIAGGKNIQYF
V gene: TRBV30; CDR3 protein: CAWSGGGETQYF
V gene: TRBV15; CDR3 protein: CATSRNLPNTEAFF
V gene: TRBV20-1; CDR3 protein: CSTRDPRLAGVKNIQYF
V gene: TRBV5-1; CDR3 protein: CASSLMGPVDYEQYF
V gene: TRBV29-1; CDR3 protein: CSADGTASTDTQYF
V gene: TRBV28; CDR3 protein: CASSLGVPRGTQYF
V gene: TRBV4-2; CDR3 protein: CASSQAGLAGKETQYF
V gene: TRBV14; CDR3 protein: CASSQEISYEQYF
V gene: TRBV7-9; CDR3 protein: CASSPHPSDYGYTF
V gene: TRBV20-1; CDR3 protein: CSASKITDNEQFF
V gene: TRBV18; CDR3 protein: CASSLSGTPENEQFF
V gene: TRBV29-1; CDR3 protein: CSSNSRDGPAKGRTEAFF
V gene: TRBV6-1; CDR3 protein: CASSAGANTEAFF
V gene: TRBV5-1; CDR3 protein: CASSPGDSGSTDTQYF
V gene: TRBV18; CDR3 protein: CASSPPSQGTDTGELFF
V gene: TRBV20-1; CDR3 protein: CSARSDRSYEQYF
V gene: TRBV7-2; CDR3 protein: CASSLDREWYNEQFF
V gene: TRBV28; CDR3 protein: CASTSSDSPLHF
V gene: TRBV27; CDR3 protein: CASKTFVRSGHNNSPLHF
V gene: TRBV27; CDR3 protein: CASTHARRNSPLHF
V gene: TRBV6-1; CDR3 protein: CASSFTQTYNEQFF
V gene: TRBV24-1; CDR3 protein: CATTDPRQEGNQPQHF
V gene: TRBV10-3; CDR3 protein: CAISSPGQGNEQYF
V gene: TRBV3-1; CDR3 protein: CASSPAVGTSPLHF
V gene: TRBV14; CDR3 protein: CASSHSGGGNNEQFF
V gene: TRBV28; CDR3 protein: CASSPPSGSVQETQYF
V gene: TRBV29-1; CDR3 protein: CSVGLAGAGEQYF
V gene: TRBV12-3/TRBV12-4; CDR3 protein: CASSRLWAVAGYGYTF
V gene: TRBV9; CDR3 protein: CASSVGVAGKETQYF
V gene: TRBV7-9; CDR3 protein: CASSLTATGGKYNEQFF
V gene: TRBV5-6; CDR3 protein: CASSSAGVQGTQYF
V gene: TRBV5-5; CDR3 protein: CASSSPGTSSNEQFF
V gene: TRBV3-1; CDR3 protein: CASSPIRTGGRETQYF
V gene: TRBV24-1; CDR3 protein: CATSDLRRGLAGANVLTF
V gene: TRBV7-9; CDR3 protein: CASTLGRNWELFF
V gene: TRBV20-1; CDR3 protein: CSARVSGRAYEQYF
V gene: TRBV6-1; CDR3 protein: CASCSGRESSYNEQFF
V gene: TRBV28; CDR3 protein: CASSPGGRMGVNTEAFF
V gene: TRBV20-1; CDR3 protein: CSARVGGANEKLFF
V gene: TRBV20-1; CDR3 protein: CSATLLRGVGTEAFF
V gene: TRBV30; CDR3 protein: CAWSLRQASNYGYTF
V gene: TRBV20-1; CDR3 protein: CSARDGLADSLGTQYF
V gene: TRBV5-1; CDR3 protein: CASSDPGGGGYTF
V gene: TRBV27; CDR3 protein: CATAQPTGAQHF
V gene: TRBV4-1; CDR3 protein: CASSQDATPSTGELFF
V gene: TRBV12-3/TRBV12-4; CDR3 protein: CASRPAGGQPQHF
V gene: TRBV6-2/TRBV6-3; CDR3 protein: CASSYGNYEQYF